These 13 T cell receptor beta chains came from one sample sequenced in a study of T cell responses to AZD1222 COVID-19 vaccine. Libraries were prepared by immunoSEQ multiplex PCR; TCRdb keeps only in-frame clonotypes and omits some of them. The table includes about 190,000 clones, 85% to 95% detected once. The specimen comprised peripheral blood, sampled on day 0 of AZD1222 vaccination. These receptors were taken from an adult in good health.

The V and J genes are TRBV30 and TRBJ2-6; 7 nucleotides match TRBD1. Looked up from germline, CDR1 is GTSNPN and CDR2 is SVGIG (reference sequence). The length of the CDR3 is 16 residues. Unmatched junction bases numbered 12, after V lost 8 bases and J lost 2 bases. The CDR3 sequence: CALRAGGSTGANVLTF. The DNA for the CDR3 is TGTGCCCTTAGGGCAGGGGGTAGCACTGGGGCCAACGTCCTGACTTTC.

The genes are TRBV6-5 and TRBJ1-4; D remains unclear. V was clipped by 0 bases and J by 4 bases, with 9 bases between them. The germline V gene encodes CDR1 MNHEY and CDR2 SVGAGI. The CDR3 spans 15 residues. In DNA form, the CDR3 reads TGTGCCAGCAGTTACTCGTGGAGTGGTAATGAAAAACTGTTTTTT. Translation: CASSYSWSGNEKLFF.

This chain joins TRBV27 and TRBJ1-1, with D uncertain. Deletions cut 3 bases from V and 1 base from J, with 9 bases between. The germline V gene has CDR1 MNHEY and CDR2 SMNVEV (reference sequence). This CDR3 contains 14 residues. The DNA for the CDR3 is TGTGCCAGCAGTTTCGGGAACCCGAACACTGAAGCTTTCTTT. This sequence encodes CASSFGNPNTEAFF.

V is TRBV27 and J is TRBJ1-2, with unresolved D. Germline V gene sequence: CDR1 MNHEY, CDR2 SMNVEV (reference sequence). The CDR3 runs to 13 residues. V was shortened by 6 bases and J by 5 bases, with 13 bases between the two germline ends. The CDR3 sequence: CASSFLLGYGYTF. The CDR3 nucleotides read TGTGCCAGCAGCTTTCTATTGGGATATGGCTACACCTTC.

The chain employs TRBV11-3 and TRBJ1-2, with D tentatively TRBD1 (6 bases). The germline V gene has CDR1 SGHNT and CDR2 YENEEA. CDR3 length: 14 amino acids. Trimming stripped 5 bases from V and 7 bases from J, with 17 bases between. The CDR3 spells CASSTTGGSLGYTF. Written as DNA, the CDR3 is TGTGCCAGCAGCACGACAGGAGGATCCCTTGGCTACACCTTC.

The V gene is TRBV5-1, the J gene TRBJ2-1, with D possibly matching TRBD2 (6 bases). The ends were cut back, 7 bases at V and 8 bases at J, with 22 bases in the middle. Germline V lookup: CDR1 SGHRS, CDR2 YFSETQ. The CDR3 runs to 15 residues. The CDR3 DNA is TGCGCCAGCGTTGAAAGGGGCGGGGTAGAAGATGAGCAGTTCTTC. This encodes CASVERGGVEDEQFF.

This chain uses TRBV6-1 with TRBJ1-5, with TRBD1 identical over 7 bases. The CDR3 runs 15 residues. From germline, CDR1 is MNHNS and CDR2 SASEGT. J gave up 6 bases and V 3 bases, and 8 bases lay outside the gene matches. The CDR3 region has the DNA TGTGCCAGCAGTGACCCCGGGGCAGGGGGTCAGCCCCAGCATTTT. Translated, it gives CASSDPGAGGQPQHF.

A remark on this clone: The junction departs from germline at one end; a sequencing error may be responsible. V gene TRBV3-1 (or the pseudogene TRBV3-2) combines with J gene TRBJ1-1; the match to TRBD1 covers 10 bases. The length of the CDR3 is 14 residues. CDR1 and CDR2 (germline): LGHDT, YNNKEL (reference sequence). CDR3 coding DNA: TGTGCCAGCAGCAAAGACAGGGGGCCAACTGAAGCTTTCTTT. This translates into CASSKDRGPTEAFF.

The chain carries TRBV6-1 and TRBJ1-5; D gene ambiguous. This CDR3 has 17 amino acids. The V gene's germline CDR1 is MNHNS and CDR2 SASEGT. Trimming stripped 2 bases from V and 3 bases from J, with 17 bases between. The CDR3 DNA follows: TGTGCCAGCAGTGAACTAAATCTACGATCCCCCAATCAGCCCCAGCATTTT. Residues: CASSELNLRSPNQPQHF.

This rearrangement joins TRBV6-6 to TRBJ2-1; 7 positions match TRBD2. The junction had 9 bases not matched to a gene; V was cut back by 6 bases and J by 4 bases. Germline V lookup: CDR1 MNHNY, CDR2 SVGAGI (reference sequence). There are 15 residues in the CDR3. CDR3 in DNA: TGTGCCAGCAGCGCCGGGACTACGACTTACAATGAGCAGTTCTTC. Translation: CASSAGTTTYNEQFF.

For the CDR3, the DNA is TGTGCCAGCAGCCCCCAACGTCTGGGAAACACCATATATTTT. This codes for CASSPQRLGNTIYF. The chain couples TRBV7-2 to TRBJ1-3; no reliable D call. This CDR3 spans 14 amino acids. Trimming pared 5 bases from V and 4 bases from J, leaving 12 bases between. Looked up from germline, CDR1 is SGHTA and CDR2 is FQGNSA.

The chain has TRBV18 and TRBJ1-4, with 7 bases identical to TRBD1. CDR3 length equals 17 residues. Trimming at V came to 3 bases and at J to 8 bases, leaving 15 bases not matched to a gene. Germline CDR1 reads KGHSH; CDR2 reads LQKENI. The DNA of the CDR3 is TGTGCCAGCTCACCCGGCGCGGGGAGGGGGCGTCGGGAAAAACTGTTTTTT. It codes for CASSPGAGRGRREKLFF. The full variable domain, its missing parts supplied by reference TRBV18 and TRBJ1-4, is NAGVMQNPRHLVRRRGQEARLRCSPMKGHSHVYWYRQLPEEGLKFMVYLQKENIIDESGMPKERFSAEFPKEGPSILRIQQVVRGDSAAYFCASSPGAGRGRREKLFFGSGTQLSVL.

This clone was counted between two and nine times. This chain joins TRBV5-4 and TRBJ2-7; D may be TRBD2 (6 bases). The CDR3 sequence is 16 residues long. With 3 bases removed from V and 0 bases from J, the gap between germline ends came to 16 bases. Germline loops: CDR1 SGHNT, CDR2 YYREEE (reference sequence). This CDR3 is CASSSMGLRSSYEQYF. In DNA, the CDR3 is TGTGCCAGCAGCTCAATGGGACTTCGTTCCTCCTACGAGCAGTACTTC.